This T cell receptor beta chain appears in the sequencing data of a study of blood T cell repertoires in COVID-19. About the study: Specimens from acute and convalescent COVID-19 originated in the United States, Italy and Spain. Sample material is recorded as cDNA or gDNA derived from T cells, B-cell-depleted T cells, or PBMCs.

Original methodology: Amplification of reference gene primers was used by the study to estimate nucleated cell counts. Repertoires were generated with immunoSEQ multiplex PCR, while TCRdb's copy carries only in-frame clones and drops some. V and J calls and clone size are given by that table; D and trimming were obtained from the DNA. The sample lists around 250,000 clones, roughly 85% occurring once. Trimming removed 5 bases from V and 4 bases from J; junction bases left unmatched: 11. Germline loops: CDR1 SEHNR, CDR2 FQNEAQ (reference sequence). This CDR3 region has 16 residues. This clone was seen a single time.

The genes are TRBV7-9 and TRBJ2-3, with 8 nucleotides matching TRBD2. Sequencing used peripheral blood. The source of this sequence is a man in his sixties who had recovered from COVID-19. As DNA, the CDR3 is TGTGCCAGCAGCCCCCGCGCGGGGGGTCGCGCAGATACGCAGTATTTT. Its translation is CASSPRAGGRADTQYF.